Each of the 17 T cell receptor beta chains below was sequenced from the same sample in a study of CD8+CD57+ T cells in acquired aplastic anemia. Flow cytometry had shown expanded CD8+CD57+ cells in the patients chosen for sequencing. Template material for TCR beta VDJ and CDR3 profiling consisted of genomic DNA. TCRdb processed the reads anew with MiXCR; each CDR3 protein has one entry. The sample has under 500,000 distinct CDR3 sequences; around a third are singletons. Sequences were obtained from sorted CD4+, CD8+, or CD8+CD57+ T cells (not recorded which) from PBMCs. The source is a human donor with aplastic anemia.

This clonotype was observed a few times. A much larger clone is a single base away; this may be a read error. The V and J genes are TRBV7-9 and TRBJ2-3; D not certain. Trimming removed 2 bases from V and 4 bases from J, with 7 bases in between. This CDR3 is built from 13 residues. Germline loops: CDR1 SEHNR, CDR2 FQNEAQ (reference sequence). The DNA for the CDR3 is TGTGCCAGCAGCTTACTGGGTGCAGATACGCAGTATTTT. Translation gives CASSLLGADTQYF. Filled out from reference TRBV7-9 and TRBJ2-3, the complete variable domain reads DTGVSQNPRHKITKRGQNVTFRCDPISEHNRLYWYRQTLGQGPEFLTYFQNEAQLEKSRLLSDRFSAERPKGSFSTLEIQRTEQGDSAMYLCASSLLGADTQYFGPGTRLTVL.

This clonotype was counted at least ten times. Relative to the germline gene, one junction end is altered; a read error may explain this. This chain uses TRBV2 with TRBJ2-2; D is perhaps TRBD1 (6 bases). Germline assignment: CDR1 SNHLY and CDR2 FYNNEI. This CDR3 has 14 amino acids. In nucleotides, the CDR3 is TGTGCCAGCAGAGAAGACAGGTTCACCGGGGAGCTGTTTTTT. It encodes CASREDRFTGELFF.

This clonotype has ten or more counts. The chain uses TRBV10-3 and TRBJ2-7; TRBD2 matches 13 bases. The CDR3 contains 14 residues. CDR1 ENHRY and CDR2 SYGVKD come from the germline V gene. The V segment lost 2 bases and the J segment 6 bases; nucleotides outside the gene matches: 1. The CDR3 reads CAISETSGRVEQYF. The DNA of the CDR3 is TGTGCCATCAGTGAGACTAGCGGGAGGGTCGAGCAGTACTTC.

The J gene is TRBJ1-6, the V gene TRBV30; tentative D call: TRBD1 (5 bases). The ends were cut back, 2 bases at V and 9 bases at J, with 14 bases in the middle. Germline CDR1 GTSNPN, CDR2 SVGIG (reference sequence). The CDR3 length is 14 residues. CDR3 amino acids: CAWSPPGAVSPLHF. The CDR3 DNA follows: TGTGCCTGGAGTCCTCCCGGGGCGGTTTCACCCCTCCACTTT.

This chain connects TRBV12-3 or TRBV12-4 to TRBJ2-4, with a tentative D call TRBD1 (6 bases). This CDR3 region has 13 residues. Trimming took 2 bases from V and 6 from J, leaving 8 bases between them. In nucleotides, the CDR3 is TGTGCCAGCAGTTTAACAGGGTCAAACATTCAGTACTTC. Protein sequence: CASSLTGSNIQYF.

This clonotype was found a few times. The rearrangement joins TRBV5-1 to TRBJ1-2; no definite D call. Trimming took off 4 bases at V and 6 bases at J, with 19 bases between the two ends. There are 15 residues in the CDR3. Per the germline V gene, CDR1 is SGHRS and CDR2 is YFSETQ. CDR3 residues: CASSGTRAQGNGYTF. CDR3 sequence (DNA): TGCGCCAGCAGCGGAACCCGGGCCCAAGGAAATGGCTACACCTTC.

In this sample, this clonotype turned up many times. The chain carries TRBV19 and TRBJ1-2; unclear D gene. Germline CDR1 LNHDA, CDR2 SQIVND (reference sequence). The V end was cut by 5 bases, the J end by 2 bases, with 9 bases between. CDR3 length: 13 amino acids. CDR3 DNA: TGTGCCAGTAGTCCGCTGGAGAACTATGGCTACACCTTC. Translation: CASSPLENYGYTF.

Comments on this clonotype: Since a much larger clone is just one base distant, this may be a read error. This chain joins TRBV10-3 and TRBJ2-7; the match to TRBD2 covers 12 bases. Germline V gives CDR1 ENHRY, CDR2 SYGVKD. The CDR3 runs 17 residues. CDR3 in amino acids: CASSYSTYGLAGHEQYF. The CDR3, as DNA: TGTGCCAGCAGTTACTCGACCTACGGACTAGCGGGGCACGAGCAGTACTTC.

As DNA, the CDR3 is TGTGCCAGCAGTGCCCCGTCAGGGACCTACGAGCAGTACTTC. It specifies CASSAPSGTYEQYF. The chain employs TRBV7-2 and TRBJ2-7; D may be TRBD1 (5 bases). The germline V gene encodes CDR1 SGHTA and CDR2 FQGNSA. V lost 6 bases and J 2 bases, leaving 14 bases between the germline ends. CDR3 length: 14 residues.

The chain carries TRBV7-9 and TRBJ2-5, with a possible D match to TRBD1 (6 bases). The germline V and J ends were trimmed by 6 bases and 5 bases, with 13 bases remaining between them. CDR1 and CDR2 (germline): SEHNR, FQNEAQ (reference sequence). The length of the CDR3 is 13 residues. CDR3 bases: TGTGCCAGCAGGCAAACAGGGAGTGAGACCCAGTACTTC. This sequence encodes CASRQTGSETQYF.

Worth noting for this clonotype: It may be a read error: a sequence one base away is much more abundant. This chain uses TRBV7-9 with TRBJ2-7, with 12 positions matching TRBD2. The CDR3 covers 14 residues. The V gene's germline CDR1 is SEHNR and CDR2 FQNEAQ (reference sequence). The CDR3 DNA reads TGTGCCAGCAGCCCGACTAGCGGGGGCTACGAGCAGTGCTTC. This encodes CASSPTSGGYEQCF.

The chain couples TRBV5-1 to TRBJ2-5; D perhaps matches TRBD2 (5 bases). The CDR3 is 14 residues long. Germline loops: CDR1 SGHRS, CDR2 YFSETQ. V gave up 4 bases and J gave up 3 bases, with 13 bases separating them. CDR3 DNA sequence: TGCGCCAGCAGCCTGCGGACTCCGAAAGAGACCCAGTACTTC. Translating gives CASSLRTPKETQYF.

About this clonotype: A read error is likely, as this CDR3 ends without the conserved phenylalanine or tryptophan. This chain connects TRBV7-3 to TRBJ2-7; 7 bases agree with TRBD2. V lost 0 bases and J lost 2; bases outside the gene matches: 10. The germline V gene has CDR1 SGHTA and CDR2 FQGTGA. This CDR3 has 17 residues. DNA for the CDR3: TGTGCCAGCAGCTTAACGGGCGGGCCGACTAGCACCTACGAGCAGTACTCC. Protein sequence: CASSLTGGPTSTYEQYS.

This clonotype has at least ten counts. CDR3 nucleotide sequence: TGCAGCGTTGTAGCGGGGGGGCCTCTTGAGCAGTTCTTC. This encodes CSVVAGGPLEQFF. The gene calls are TRBV29-1 and TRBJ2-1, with TRBD2 matching 11 bases. Germline CDR1 is SQVTM and CDR2 is ANQGSEA. The CDR3 sequence is 13 residues long. V was clipped by 4 bases and J by 9 bases; unmatched bases: 5.

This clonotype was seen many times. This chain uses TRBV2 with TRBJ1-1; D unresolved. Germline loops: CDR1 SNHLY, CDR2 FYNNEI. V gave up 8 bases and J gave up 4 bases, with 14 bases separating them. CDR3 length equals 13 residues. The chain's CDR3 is CASGLEGSTEAFF. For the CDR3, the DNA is TGTGCCAGCGGACTCGAAGGGTCCACTGAAGCTTTCTTT.

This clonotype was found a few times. The CDR3 nucleotides are TGTGCCAGCAGCTTAGCGGCGGGGGTACCTGCCTACGAGCAGTACTTC. Protein sequence: CASSLAAGVPAYEQYF. The chain joins TRBV7-2 to TRBJ2-7, with 7 bases identical to TRBD2. This CDR3 spans 16 amino acids. Germline assignment: CDR1 SGHTA and CDR2 FQGNSA. The J segment lost 2 bases and the V segment lost 0 bases, leaving 7 bases of the junction unmatched. Complete variable domain (other parts from reference TRBV7-2 and TRBJ2-7): GAGVSQSPSNKVTEKGKDVELRCDPISGHTALYWYRQSLGQGLEFLIYFQGNSAPDKSGLPSDRFSAERTGGSVSTLTIQRTQQEDSAVYLCASSLAAGVPAYEQYFGPGTRLTVT.

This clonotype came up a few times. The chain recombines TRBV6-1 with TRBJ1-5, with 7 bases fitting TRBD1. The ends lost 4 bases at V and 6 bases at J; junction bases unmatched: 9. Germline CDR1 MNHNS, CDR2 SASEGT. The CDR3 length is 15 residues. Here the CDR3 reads CASSGIKGAAQPQHF. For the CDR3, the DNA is TGTGCCAGCAGTGGAATCAAGGGGGCCGCTCAGCCCCAGCATTTT.